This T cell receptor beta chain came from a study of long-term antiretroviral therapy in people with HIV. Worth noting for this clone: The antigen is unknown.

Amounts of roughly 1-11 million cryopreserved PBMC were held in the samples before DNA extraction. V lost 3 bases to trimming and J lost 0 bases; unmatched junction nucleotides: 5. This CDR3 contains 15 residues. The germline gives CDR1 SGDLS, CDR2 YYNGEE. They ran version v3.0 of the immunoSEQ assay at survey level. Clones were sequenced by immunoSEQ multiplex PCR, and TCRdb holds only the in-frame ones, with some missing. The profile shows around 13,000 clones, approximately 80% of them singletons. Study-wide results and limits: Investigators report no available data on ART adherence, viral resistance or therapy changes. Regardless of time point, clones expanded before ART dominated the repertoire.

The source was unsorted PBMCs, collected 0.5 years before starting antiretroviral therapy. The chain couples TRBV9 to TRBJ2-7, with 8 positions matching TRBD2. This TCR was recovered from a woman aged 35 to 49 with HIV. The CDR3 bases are TGTGCCAGCAGCGAGGTAGCGGGGAGCTCCTACGAGCAGTACTTC. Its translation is CASSEVAGSSYEQYF.